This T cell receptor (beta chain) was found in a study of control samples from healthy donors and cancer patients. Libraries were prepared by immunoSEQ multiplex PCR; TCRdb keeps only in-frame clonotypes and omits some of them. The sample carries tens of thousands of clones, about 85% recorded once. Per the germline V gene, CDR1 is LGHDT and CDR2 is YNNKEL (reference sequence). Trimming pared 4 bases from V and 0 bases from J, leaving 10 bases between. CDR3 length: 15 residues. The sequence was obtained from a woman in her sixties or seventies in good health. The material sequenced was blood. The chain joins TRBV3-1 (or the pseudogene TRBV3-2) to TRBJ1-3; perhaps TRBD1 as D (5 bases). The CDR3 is CASSPSGFSGNTIYF. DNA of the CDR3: TGTGCCAGCAGCCCCTCAGGGTTCTCTGGAAACACCATATATTTT.